This TCR beta chain was profiled in a study of T cell responses to AZD1222 COVID-19 vaccine (dated by TCRdb to the early 2020s). Broadly, across the study: A total of under 250 trial participants underwent TCR sequencing, of whom 207 had received two doses of AZD1222 and around 25 had received two doses of the MenACWY control vaccine. Enrollment into the trials was organized by age into subgroups of 18-55, 56-69 and 70-plus years, and those subgroups contained approximately 150, 30 and 60 TCR-sequenced participants, respectively.

The CDR3 covers 14 residues, taking in both the cysteine and the phenylalanine. Solely the CDR3 DNA is kept, with 42 bases framed from the first base. From a lookup of the germline V gene, CDR1 and CDR2 are SQVTM and ANQGSEA. V loses 4 bases at its end and J loses 5 bases; junction bases beyond the gene matches: 7. In the case of this clone: The antigen it binds to is not known. Per-base quality was not reported, and no clone a single base away is much larger than it.

The time point label, as the study defines it: about 28 days (+/-7) after the second vaccine dose. AZD1222 recipients whose second dose came at about 4 weeks and those whose second dose came at about 12 weeks were combined into one group, since spike-specific TCR depth and breadth did not differ between the two schedules. The vaccinee samples were drawn from two UK trials, COV001 and COV002, one of which was a single-blind randomized controlled phase 2/3 trial testing AZD1222 (ChAdOx1 nCoV-19) in healthy adults. For TCRbeta chain sequencing, PBMC samples from trial participants were taken at day 0 and at day 28 after the second dose. The CDR3 regions of human TCRbeta chains were analyzed by immunosequencing. On the study's bioinformatics: Repertoire TCRs were matched against a reference library of SARS-CoV-2-specific TCRs generated with the MIRA antigen-specificity platform. Breadth was defined as the fraction of unique TCRs that were SARS-CoV-2-associated. Depth was defined as the fraction of total T cells that were SARS-CoV-2-associated. Using the MIRA data, every spike-specific TCR was mapped to the spike region that the TCR reacted to and assigned to either a CD4 or a CD8 class. Log10-transformed breadth and depth values were compared by one-way ANOVA with Sidak's multiple comparisons tests. TCRdb holds this immuneACCESS table with in-frame rearrangements only. Some clones are missing; in checked studies, unresolved V genes explain under half, and the rest has no known cause. That table gives V, J and clone size, and the DNA gave D and trimming. The sample table holds 75,000 to 90,000 clones, of which approximately 83% were seen once. The ten largest make up 9% to 14% of the sample.

General study outcomes and caveats: After two AZD1222 doses, both the breadth and the depth of spike-specific TCRs were significantly higher than at day 0 and than in MenACWY recipients. Participants were mostly white British, with more females than males. The authors suggested clonal diversity may have been underestimated. CD4 TCRs associated with the vaccine covered the entire spike protein, and the dominant responses were in regions 160-218 and 743-854. No day 14 peak-response samples were available, so repertoires were characterized only after the peak T cell response. Conclusions about previously exposed vaccinees are limited, since just five to seven AZD1222 recipients were seropositive for SARS-CoV-2 at baseline. In the small 56-69-year group, the increase in depth fell short of significance, most likely because of low power. Epitopes outside the regions mutated in the B.1.351 and B.1.1.7 variants were reportedly recognized by nearly half of the unique spike-specific TCRs.

The TCR sequence derives from an adult who received the AZD1222 COVID-19 vaccine. The V and J segments used are TRBV29-1 and TRBJ2-1; a stretch of 8 junction bases matches TRBD1. The specimen was peripheral blood, collected 28 days after the second AZD1222 dose. At the DNA level, the sequence is TGCAGCGTTGTATCCAGGGGGCTTGACAATGAGCAGTTCTTC. This sequence encodes CSVVSRGLDNEQFF.